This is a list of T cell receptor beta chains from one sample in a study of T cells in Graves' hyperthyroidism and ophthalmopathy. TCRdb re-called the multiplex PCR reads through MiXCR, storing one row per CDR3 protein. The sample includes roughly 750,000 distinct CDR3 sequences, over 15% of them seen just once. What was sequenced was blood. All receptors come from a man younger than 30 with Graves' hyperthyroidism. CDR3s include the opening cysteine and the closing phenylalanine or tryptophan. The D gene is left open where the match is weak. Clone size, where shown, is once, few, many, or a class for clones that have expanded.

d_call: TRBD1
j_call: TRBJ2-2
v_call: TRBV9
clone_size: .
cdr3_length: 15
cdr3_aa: CASSASQGATGELFF
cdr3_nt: TGTGCCAGCAGCGCATCTCAGGGGGCCACCGGGGAGCTGTTTTTT

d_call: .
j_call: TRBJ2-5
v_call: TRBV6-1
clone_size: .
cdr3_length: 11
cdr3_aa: CASSLGVQSYF
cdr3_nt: TGTGCCAGCAGTCTCGGGGTACAATCGTACTTC

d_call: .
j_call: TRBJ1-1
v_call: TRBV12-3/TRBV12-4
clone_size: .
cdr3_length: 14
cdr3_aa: CASSQYTVNTEAFF
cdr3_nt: TGTGCCAGCAGTCAGTATACGGTGAACACTGAAGCTTTCTTT

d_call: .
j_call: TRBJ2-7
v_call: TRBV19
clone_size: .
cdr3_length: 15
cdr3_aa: CASSITGGPSYEQYF
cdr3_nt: TGTGCCAGTAGTATCACCGGGGGCCCCTCCTACGAGCAGTACTTC

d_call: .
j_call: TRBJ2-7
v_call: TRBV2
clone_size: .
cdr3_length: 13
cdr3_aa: CASRSRGPSEQYF
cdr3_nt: TGTGCCAGCAGATCGAGAGGCCCGAGCGAGCAGTACTTC

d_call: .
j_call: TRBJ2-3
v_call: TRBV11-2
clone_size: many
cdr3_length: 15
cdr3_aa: CASSLEGSLTDTQYF
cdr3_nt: TGTGCCAGCAGCTTAGAAGGGAGTCTCACAGATACGCAGTATTTT

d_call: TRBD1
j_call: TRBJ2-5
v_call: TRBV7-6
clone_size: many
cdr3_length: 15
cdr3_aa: CASRRRQGIGETQYF
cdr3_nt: TGTGCCAGCAGACGCAGACAGGGTATCGGAGAGACCCAGTACTTC

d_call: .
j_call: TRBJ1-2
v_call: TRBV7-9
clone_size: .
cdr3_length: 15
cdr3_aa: CASSSRDGENYGYTF
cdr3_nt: TGTGCCAGCAGCAGTCGGGACGGTGAGAACTATGGCTACACCTTC

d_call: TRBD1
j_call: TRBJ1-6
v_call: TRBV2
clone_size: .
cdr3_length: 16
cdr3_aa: CASSQSVQGYHSPLHF
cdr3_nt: TGTGCCAGCAGCCAATCGGTACAGGGGTATCATTCACCCCTCCACTTT

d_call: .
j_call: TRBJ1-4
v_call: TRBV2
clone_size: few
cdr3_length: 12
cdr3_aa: CASSVSLEKLFF
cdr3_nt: TGTGCCAGCAGTGTTTCTCTCGAAAAACTGTTTTTT

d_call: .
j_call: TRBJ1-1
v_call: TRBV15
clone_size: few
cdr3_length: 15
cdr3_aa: CATSRVVQGNTEAFF
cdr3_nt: TGTGCCACCAGCAGAGTGGTACAGGGGAACACTGAAGCTTTCTTT

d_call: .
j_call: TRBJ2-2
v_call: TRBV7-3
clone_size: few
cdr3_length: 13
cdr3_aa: CASSPFNSGELFF
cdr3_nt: TGTGCCAGCAGTCCATTCAACTCCGGGGAGCTGTTTTTT

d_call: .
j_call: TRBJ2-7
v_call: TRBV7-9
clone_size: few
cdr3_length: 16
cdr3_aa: CASSLDQRTNSYEQYF
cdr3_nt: TGTGCCAGCAGCTTAGATCAAAGGACTAACTCCTACGAGCAGTACTTC

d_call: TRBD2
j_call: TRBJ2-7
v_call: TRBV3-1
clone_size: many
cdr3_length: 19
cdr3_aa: CASSQPFPSGRALVYEQYF
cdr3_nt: TGTGCCAGCAGCCAACCATTCCCTAGCGGGAGGGCCCTCGTCTACGAGCAGTACTTC

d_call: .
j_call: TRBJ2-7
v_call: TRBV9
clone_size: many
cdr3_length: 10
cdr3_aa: CASSQPEQYF
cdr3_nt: TGTGCCAGCAGCCAACCCGAGCAGTACTTC

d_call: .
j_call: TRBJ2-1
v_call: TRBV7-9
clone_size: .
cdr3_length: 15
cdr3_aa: CASSPDYPMDNEQFF
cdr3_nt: TGTGCCAGCAGCCCTGACTACCCGATGGACAATGAGCAGTTCTTC

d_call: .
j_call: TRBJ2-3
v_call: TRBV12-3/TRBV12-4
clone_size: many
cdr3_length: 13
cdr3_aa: CASSLFRTDTQYF
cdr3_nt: TGTGCCAGCAGTTTATTCCGCACAGATACGCAGTATTTT

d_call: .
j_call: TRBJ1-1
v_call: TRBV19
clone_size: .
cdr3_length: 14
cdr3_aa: CASKPQRARTEAFF
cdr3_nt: TGTGCCAGTAAACCACAGAGGGCGCGGACTGAAGCTTTCTTT

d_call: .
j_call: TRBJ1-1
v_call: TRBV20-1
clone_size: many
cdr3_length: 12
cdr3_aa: CSAGADNTEAFF
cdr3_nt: TGCAGTGCCGGCGCCGACAACACTGAAGCTTTCTTT

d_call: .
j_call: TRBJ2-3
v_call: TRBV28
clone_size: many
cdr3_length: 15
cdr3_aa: CASSLTVYRQDTQYF
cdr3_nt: TGTGCCAGCAGTCTTACGGTGTACCGGCAGGATACGCAGTATTTT

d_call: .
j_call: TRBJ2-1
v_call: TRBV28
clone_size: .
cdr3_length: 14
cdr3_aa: CASRGVGADNEQFF
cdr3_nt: TGTGCCTCCAGGGGGGTGGGGGCCGACAATGAGCAGTTCTTC

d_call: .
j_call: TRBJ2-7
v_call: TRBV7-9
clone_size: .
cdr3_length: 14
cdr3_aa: CASSLLDGLDEQYF
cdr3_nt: TGTGCCAGCAGCTTACTAGATGGGCTTGACGAGCAGTACTTC

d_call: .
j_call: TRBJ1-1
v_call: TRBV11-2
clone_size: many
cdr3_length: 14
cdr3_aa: CASSLAPLTTEAFF
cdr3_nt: TGTGCCAGCAGCTTAGCTCCTTTAACTACAGAAGCTTTCTTT

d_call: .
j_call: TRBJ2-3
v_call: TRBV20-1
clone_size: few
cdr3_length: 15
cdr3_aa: CSAPSLNPRTDTQYF
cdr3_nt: TGCAGTGCTCCCTCTTTGAACCCTCGCACAGATACGCAGTATTTT

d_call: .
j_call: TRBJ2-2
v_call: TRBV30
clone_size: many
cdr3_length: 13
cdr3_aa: CAWSGFPTGELFF
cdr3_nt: TGTGCCTGGAGTGGATTCCCGACGGGGGAGCTGTTTTTT

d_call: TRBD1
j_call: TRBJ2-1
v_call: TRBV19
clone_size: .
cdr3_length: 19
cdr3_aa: CASSIDRVPRAGGYNEQFF
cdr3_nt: TGTGCCAGTAGTATAGATCGAGTACCAAGGGCAGGGGGCTACAATGAGCAGTTCTTC

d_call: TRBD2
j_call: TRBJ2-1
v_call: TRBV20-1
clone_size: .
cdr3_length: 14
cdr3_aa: CSARGDYVRNEQFF
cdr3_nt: TGCAGTGCTAGAGGGGACTACGTTAGGAATGAGCAGTTCTTC

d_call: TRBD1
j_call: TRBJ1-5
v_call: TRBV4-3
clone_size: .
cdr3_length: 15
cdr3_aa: CASSQEVAGGQPQHF
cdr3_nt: TGCGCCAGCAGCCAAGAGGTGGCAGGGGGACAGCCCCAGCATTTT

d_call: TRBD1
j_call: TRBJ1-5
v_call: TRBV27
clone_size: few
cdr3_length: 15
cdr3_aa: CASSNRGISNQPQHF
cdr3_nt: TGTGCCAGCAGTAACAGGGGGATTAGCAATCAGCCCCAGCATTTT

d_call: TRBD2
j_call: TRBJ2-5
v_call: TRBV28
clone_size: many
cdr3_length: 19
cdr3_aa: CASSSPSTSGSSGAETQYF
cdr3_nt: TGTGCCAGCAGTTCCCCCTCGACTAGCGGGAGCTCTGGGGCGGAGACCCAGTACTTC

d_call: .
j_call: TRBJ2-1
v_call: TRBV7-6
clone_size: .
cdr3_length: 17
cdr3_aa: CASSLETQGSGYNEQFF
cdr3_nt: TGTGCCAGCAGCTTGGAGACACAGGGTTCCGGCTACAATGAGCAGTTCTTC

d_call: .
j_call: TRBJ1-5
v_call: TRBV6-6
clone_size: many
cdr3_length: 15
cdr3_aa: CASSYSRAGLQPQHF
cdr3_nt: TGTGCCAGCAGTTACTCGAGGGCGGGTCTTCAGCCCCAGCATTTT

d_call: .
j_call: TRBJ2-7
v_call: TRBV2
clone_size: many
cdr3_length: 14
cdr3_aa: CASESPKGSYEQYF
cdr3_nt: TGTGCCAGCGAAAGCCCCAAGGGATCCTACGAGCAGTACTTC

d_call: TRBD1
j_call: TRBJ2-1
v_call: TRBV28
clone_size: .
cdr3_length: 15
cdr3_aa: CASSFLGQGGGEQFF
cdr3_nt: TGTGCCAGCAGTTTTTTGGGACAGGGAGGGGGGGAGCAGTTCTTC

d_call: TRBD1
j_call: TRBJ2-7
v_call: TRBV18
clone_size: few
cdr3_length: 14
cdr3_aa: CASSRGQGAGEQYF
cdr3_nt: TGTGCCAGCTCCCGGGGACAGGGGGCAGGGGAGCAGTACTTC

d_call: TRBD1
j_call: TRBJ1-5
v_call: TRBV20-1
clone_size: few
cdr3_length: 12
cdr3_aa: CSAGGGGEPQHF
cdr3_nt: TGCAGTGCAGGAGGGGGCGGCGAGCCCCAGCATTTT

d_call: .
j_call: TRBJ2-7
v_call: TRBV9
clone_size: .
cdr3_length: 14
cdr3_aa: CASSPIGSSYEQYF
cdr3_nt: TGTGCCAGCAGCCCCATCGGAAGCTCCTACGAGCAGTACTTC

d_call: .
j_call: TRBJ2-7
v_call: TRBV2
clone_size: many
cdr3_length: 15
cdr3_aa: CASSGGDSAVYEQYF
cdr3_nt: TGTGCCAGCAGTGGGGGGGACAGCGCGGTTTACGAGCAGTACTTC

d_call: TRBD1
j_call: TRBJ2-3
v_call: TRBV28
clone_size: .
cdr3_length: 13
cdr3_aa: CASRKTGADTQYF
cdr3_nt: TGTGCCAGCAGGAAAACAGGGGCAGATACGCAGTATTTT

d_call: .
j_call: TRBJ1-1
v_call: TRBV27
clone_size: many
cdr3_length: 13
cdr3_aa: CASSFAGYTEAFF
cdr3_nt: TGTGCCAGCAGTTTTGCGGGCTACACTGAAGCTTTCTTT

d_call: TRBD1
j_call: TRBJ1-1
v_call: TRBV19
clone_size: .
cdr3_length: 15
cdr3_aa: CASSWTGNLNTEAFF
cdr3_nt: TGTGCCAGTAGTTGGACAGGAAACTTGAACACTGAAGCTTTCTTT

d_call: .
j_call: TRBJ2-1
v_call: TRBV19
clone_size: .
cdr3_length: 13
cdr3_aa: CASRHGLANEQFF
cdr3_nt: TGTGCCAGTAGACACGGCCTCGCCAATGAGCAGTTCTTC

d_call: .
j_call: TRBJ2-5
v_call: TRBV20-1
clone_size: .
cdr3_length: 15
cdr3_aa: CSADRDIANQETQYF
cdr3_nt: TGCAGTGCGGACCGGGACATCGCAAACCAAGAGACCCAGTACTTC

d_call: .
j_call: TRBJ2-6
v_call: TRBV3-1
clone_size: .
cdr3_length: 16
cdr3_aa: CASTPDVPSGANVLTF
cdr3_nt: TGTGCCAGCACCCCGGACGTGCCCTCTGGGGCCAACGTCCTGACTTTC

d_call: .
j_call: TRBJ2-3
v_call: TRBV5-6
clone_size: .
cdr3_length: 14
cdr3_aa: CASSLSVRTDTQYF
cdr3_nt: TGTGCCAGCAGCTTATCCGTTCGCACAGATACGCAGTATTTT

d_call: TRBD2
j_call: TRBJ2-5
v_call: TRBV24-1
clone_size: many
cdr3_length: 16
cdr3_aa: CATSDVSGGAMETQYF
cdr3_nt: TGTGCCACCAGTGATGTATCGGGAGGGGCGATGGAGACCCAGTACTTC

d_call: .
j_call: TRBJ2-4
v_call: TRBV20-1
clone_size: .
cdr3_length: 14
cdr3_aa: CSASPDGGKNIQYF
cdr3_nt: TGCAGTGCCAGTCCCGATGGAGGAAAAAACATTCAGTACTTC

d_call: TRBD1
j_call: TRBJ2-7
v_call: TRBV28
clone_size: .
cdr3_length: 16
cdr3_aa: CASSISGTGHTYEQYF
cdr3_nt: TGTGCCAGCAGCATATCCGGGACAGGTCATACCTACGAGCAGTACTTC

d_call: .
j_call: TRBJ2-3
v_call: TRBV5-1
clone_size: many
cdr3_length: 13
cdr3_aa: CASSLSNTDTQYF
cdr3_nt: TGCGCCAGCAGCTTGTCGAACACAGATACGCAGTATTTT